The next 28 T cell receptor beta chains were all read from a single sample in a study of metastatic and nonmetastatic thyroid tumors. Thyroid surgery took place with no prior treatment in any patient. TCRdb redid the clone calls on the PCR reads using MiXCR. This table has some 15,000 clones, less than 4% appearing once. Sequenced: tumor tissue. Every receptor here comes from a female donor with papillary thyroid cancer or a benign thyroid nodule (not recorded which). Some clones in this sample may be carry-over from other donors' samples.

This chain links TRBV28 with TRBJ1-2; 9 bases are a match to TRBD1. Germline V gives CDR1 MDHEN, CDR2 SYDVKM. CDR3 length: 13 residues. V dropped 6 bases and J dropped 8; count of bases not matched to a gene: 7. CDR3: CASRGTGTTGYTF. Here the CDR3 DNA reads TGTGCCAGCAGAGGGACAGGGACGACGGGCTACACCTTC.

The V and J genes are TRBV6-1 and TRBJ1-6; no reliable D call. Germline V gives CDR1 MNHNS, CDR2 SASEGT. The CDR3 is made up of 15 amino acids. Trimming cost V 2 bases and J 7 bases, with 12 bases left between them. The CDR3 region has the DNA TGTGCCAGCAGTGAAAAGTCTGCCATGAATTCACCCCTCCACTTT. Translation: CASSEKSAMNSPLHF.

This chain joins TRBV7-8 and TRBJ1-2; 7 positions agree with TRBD1. After removal of 2 bases from V and 6 bases from J, the junction contained 0 bases not matched to a gene. CDR1 and CDR2 (germline): SGHVS, FQNEAQ. The CDR3 is made up of 12 amino acids. CDR3 residues: CASSLTGDGYTF. The CDR3 DNA sequence: TGTGCCAGCAGCTTAACAGGGGATGGCTACACCTTC.

This chain links TRBV5-1 with TRBJ2-3; D possibly uses TRBD1 or TRBD2 (7 bases each). Per the germline V gene, CDR1 is SGHRS and CDR2 is YFSETQ. This CDR3 has 15 amino acids. With 2 bases removed from V and 2 bases from J, the gap between germline ends came to 12 bases. The CDR3 protein is CASSFSGGATDTQYF. The DNA of the CDR3 is TGCGCCAGCAGCTTCTCAGGGGGGGCCACAGATACGCAGTATTTT.

This clone was detected only a few times. V is TRBV10-3 and J is TRBJ2-7; a weak D match, TRBD1 (5 bases). CDR3 length: 15 amino acids. Germline lookup yields CDR1 ENHRY and CDR2 SYGVKD. Trimming took off 3 bases at V and 2 bases at J, with 14 bases between the two ends. The CDR3 DNA reads TGTGCCATCAGTGAATTGCAGGGCGCAGCCTACGAGCAGTACTTC. As protein: CAISELQGAAYEQYF.

This clone was picked up a small number of times. V is TRBV7-3 and J is TRBJ2-7, with 7 bases matching TRBD2. The V and J ends lost 2 bases and 4 bases, in that order; junction bases with no gene match: 5. The CDR3 is 14 amino acids. The germline CDR1 and CDR2 sequences are SGHTA and FQGTGA. The chain's CDR3 is CASSLAGVGYEQYF. The CDR3 region has the DNA TGTGCCAGCAGCTTAGCGGGGGTGGGATACGAGCAGTACTTC.

A few counts support this clone. The rearrangement uses TRBV12-3 or TRBV12-4 and TRBJ2-7; D may be TRBD1 (6 bases). V dropped 5 bases and J dropped 3 bases, with 8 bases sitting between them. The CDR3 consists of 12 residues. The chain's CDR3 is CASSGQLYEQYF. In DNA form, the CDR3 reads TGTGCCAGCAGTGGACAGCTCTACGAGCAGTACTTC.

In DNA, the CDR3 is TGTGCCAGCAGCTTAGCGAGTGGGTCTGGGGCCAACGTCCTGACTTTC. Its translation is CASSLASGSGANVLTF. The V call is TRBV7-9, the J call TRBJ2-6; D ambiguous. Germline loops: CDR1 SEHNR, CDR2 FQNEAQ (reference sequence). Trimming pared 0 bases from V and 1 base from J, leaving 7 bases between. There are 16 residues in the CDR3.

This clone was counted only a few times. This chain links TRBV10-2 with TRBJ2-7; possibly TRBD1 for D (5 bases). V lost 5 bases to trimming and J lost 2 bases, with 10 bases between them. CDR3 length equals 13 residues. Germline V gene lookup returns CDR1 WSHSY and CDR2 SAAADI. The CDR3 loop reads CASSTGGTYEQYF. DNA of the CDR3: TGCGCCAGCAGTACAGGCGGTACCTACGAGCAGTACTTC.

This clone has only a few counts. This sequence joins TRBV12-3 or TRBV12-4 and TRBJ1-2; D is perhaps TRBD1 (5 bases). The CDR3 has 14 amino acids. Trimming shortened V by 3 bases and J by 8 bases, and 16 bases separated the two germline ends. Here the CDR3 DNA reads TGTGCCAGCAGTTTTTCAGGGAGGGCCCTGGGCTACACCTTC. Its translation is CASSFSGRALGYTF.

In this sample, this clone turned up a few times. This chain uses TRBV20-1 with TRBJ2-5; 12 bases line up with TRBD2. CDR3 length: 15 amino acids. Per germline, CDR1 DFQATT and CDR2 SNEGSKA (reference sequence). V gave up 2 bases and J gave up 5 bases; unmatched junction bases: 6. CDR3 protein: CSARLAGGPGETQYF. For the CDR3, the DNA is TGCAGTGCTAGACTAGCGGGAGGGCCCGGGGAGACCCAGTACTTC.

The rearrangement joins TRBV4-2 to TRBJ2-1, with D hard to call. This CDR3 is 11 amino acids long. With 7 bases removed from V and 7 bases from J, the gap between germline ends came to 8 bases. CDR1 and CDR2 from the germline V gene are LGHNA and YNFKEQ. CDR3 sequence: CASILGNEQFF. The CDR3 nucleotides read TGTGCCAGCATACTTGGGAATGAGCAGTTCTTC.

This clone turned up a few times. In DNA, the CDR3 is TGTGCCAGCAGTTTATCGGGACAGGGGATGTATGGCTACACCTTC. Amino acid sequence: CASSLSGQGMYGYTF. The rearrangement uses TRBV27 and TRBJ1-2; 10 nucleotides align to TRBD1. Germline CDR1 and CDR2: MNHEY and SMNVEV (reference sequence). J lost 5 bases, V lost 0 bases, and 3 bases had no gene match. The CDR3 is 15 residues long.

The CDR3 reads CASSQGVGHQPQHF. The DNA of the CDR3 is TGTGCCAGCAGCCAAGGGGTTGGTCATCAGCCCCAGCATTTT. The chain couples TRBV3-1 to TRBJ1-5, with D hard to call. The germline CDR1 and CDR2 sequences are LGHDT and YNNKEL (reference sequence). V gave up 1 base and J gave up 5 bases, with 9 bases separating them. The CDR3 is made up of 14 amino acids.

Relative to its sample, this clone is medium-sized. The J gene is TRBJ2-3, the V gene TRBV13; the D gene is possibly TRBD1 (6 bases). CDR1 PRHDT and CDR2 FYEKMQ come from the germline V gene (reference sequence). This CDR3 is built from 13 residues. The V and J ends lost 5 bases and 3 bases respectively, with 9 bases between them. CDR3 bases: TGTGCCAGCAGCCCCAGGGGAACAGATACGCAGTATTTT. It is translated as CASSPRGTDTQYF.

This clone has more than one count but fewer than ten. This chain connects TRBV5-1 to TRBJ2-1; TRBD2 agrees at 15 bases. Germline V CDR1 and CDR2: SGHRS, YFSETQ. The CDR3 has 20 amino acids. Trimming took 6 bases from V and 0 from J; bases not matched to a gene: 13. The CDR3, as DNA: TGCGCCAGCAATGGGGCAGGGGGACTAGCGGGAGGTAGCTCCTACAATGAGCAGTTCTTC. It is translated as CASNGAGGLAGGSSYNEQFF.

This clone occurred a few times. The chain has TRBV30 and TRBJ1-4, with D unclear. V was shortened by 8 bases and J by 8 bases, with 15 bases between the two germline ends. The CDR3 is 12 amino acids. Germline V lookup: CDR1 GTSNPN, CDR2 SVGIG (reference sequence). CDR3 coding DNA: TGTGCCGGAACATCCCAGGAAGAAAAACTGTTTTTT. It yields the protein CAGTSQEEKLFF.

This clone was observed a handful of times. V gene TRBV13 combines with J gene TRBJ2-7, with TRBD2 matching 10 bases. Germline V gives CDR1 PRHDT, CDR2 FYEKMQ (reference sequence). V lost 5 bases to trimming and J lost 2 bases; unmatched junction nucleotides: 9. The CDR3 consists of 16 residues. CDR3 nucleotide sequence: TGTGCCAGCAGCCCTAATAGCGGGAGGTCCCCCTACGAGCAGTACTTC. Translation gives CASSPNSGRSPYEQYF.

This clone was recorded a few times. The CDR3 nucleotides are TGTGCCAGCAGCGTCGGGACTCTTAACACTGAAGCTTTCTTT. It translates to CASSVGTLNTEAFF. The chain recombines TRBV6-1 with TRBJ1-1; tentatively, D is TRBD1 (5 bases). The CDR3 length is 14 residues. Germline CDR1 MNHNS, CDR2 SASEGT. V was shortened by 6 bases and J by 2 bases, with 13 bases between the two germline ends.

This clone turned up a few times. The chain links TRBV28 to TRBJ2-7; D is possibly TRBD1 or TRBD2 (5 bases each). This CDR3 comprises 11 residues. The germline V and J ends were trimmed by 10 bases and 5 bases, with 12 bases remaining between them. From germline, CDR1 is MDHEN and CDR2 SYDVKM. The CDR3 loop is CAIHRGDEQYF. CDR3 sequence (DNA): TGTGCCATCCATCGGGGCGACGAGCAGTACTTC. The variable domain in full, completed from reference TRBV28 and TRBJ2-7, reads DVKVTQSSRYLVKRTGEKVFLECVQDMDHENMFWYRQDPGLGLRLIYFSYDVKMKEKGDIPEGYSVSREKKERFSLILESASTNQTSMYLCAIHRGDEQYFGPGTRLTVT.

This clone counts as medium-sized. This rearrangement joins TRBV2 to TRBJ2-1; the D gene is possibly TRBD2 (5 bases). V lost 7 bases and J lost 0, with 10 bases in between. Germline CDR1 reads SNHLY; CDR2 reads FYNNEI. The CDR3 extends over 14 amino acids. CDR3 in DNA: TGTGCCAGCAACGCGGGCCTCTCCTACAATGAGCAGTTCTTC. Its translation: CASNAGLSYNEQFF.

This clone came up a few times. The chain carries TRBV6-1 and TRBJ2-7, with 7 bases aligning to TRBD1. The V segment lost 0 bases and the J segment 0 bases; nucleotides outside the gene matches: 2. From germline, CDR1 is MNHNS and CDR2 SASEGT. The CDR3 spans 15 residues. The CDR3 region has the DNA TGTGCCAGCAGTGAAGCGGGGGACAGCTCCTACGAGCAGTACTTC. It specifies CASSEAGDSSYEQYF.

To note about this clone: A junction boundary mismatches the germline segment, possibly from a read error. The chain carries TRBV5-1 and TRBJ2-7; tentatively, D is TRBD2 (5 bases). This CDR3 region has 14 residues. Per germline, CDR1 SGHRS and CDR2 YFSETQ. CDR3 protein: CASSLGLAGYEQHF. In DNA form, the CDR3 reads TGCGCCAGCAGCTTGGGCCTAGCTGGATACGAGCAGCACTTC. Based on the CDR3 plus reference TRBV5-1 and TRBJ2-7, the full variable domain is KAGVTQTPRYLIKTRGQQVTLSCSPISGHRSVSWYQQTPGQGLQFLFEYFSETQRNKGNFPGRFSGRQFSNSRSEMNVSTLELGDSALYLCASSLGLAGYEQHFGPGTRLTVT.

The rearrangement links TRBV7-2 to TRBJ2-3; the match to TRBD1 covers 10 bases. CDR3 length equals 15 residues. Germline CDR1 and CDR2: SGHTA and FQGNSA. The V segment lost 4 bases and the J segment 5 bases; nucleotides outside the gene matches: 6. The DNA for the CDR3 is TGTGCCAGCAGCTCTGGGACAGGGGAGGTAGATACGCAGTATTTT. This sequence encodes CASSSGTGEVDTQYF.

This clone has more than one count but fewer than ten. The gene calls are TRBV19 and TRBJ2-2; D possibly corresponds to TRBD2 (5 bases). The ends were cut back, 1 base at V and 5 bases at J, with 11 bases in the middle. The CDR3 loop spans 15 amino acids. CDR1 and CDR2 (germline): LNHDA, SQIVND (reference sequence). The chain's CDR3 is CASSIASTSTGELFF. The CDR3 DNA is TGTGCCAGTAGTATAGCGTCCACTAGTACCGGGGAGCTGTTTTTT.

By share, this clone counts as medium-sized. The CDR3 DNA reads as TGTGCCAGCAGCTTAACCGGATTCAATCAGCCCCAGCATTTT. It encodes CASSLTGFNQPQHF. The J gene is TRBJ1-5, the V gene TRBV11-2; no clear D gene. This CDR3 spans 14 amino acids. With 2 bases removed from V and 3 bases from J, the gap between germline ends came to 8 bases. Germline V gene lookup returns CDR1 SGHAT and CDR2 FQNNGV.

This clone turned up a few times. The V call is TRBV9, the J call TRBJ2-1; D is perhaps TRBD1 or TRBD2 (5 bases each). Trimming removed 3 bases at V and 0 bases at J, with 10 bases between. The CDR3 extends over 15 amino acids. Germline V gene sequence: CDR1 SGDLS, CDR2 YYNGEE. The CDR3 DNA reads TGTGCCAGCAGCGCCCCGGGGACCTCCTACAATGAGCAGTTCTTC. It is translated as CASSAPGTSYNEQFF.

The CDR3 bases are TGCAGTGCTAAGGGGTACAGGGGCTCTGGCTACACCTTC. As protein: CSAKGYRGSGYTF. The chain links TRBV20-1 to TRBJ1-2; TRBD1 aligns across 7 bases. V shed 4 bases, J shed 7 bases, and the junction held 9 bases outside the gene matches. Germline CDR1 and CDR2: DFQATT and SNEGSKA (reference sequence). This CDR3 comprises 13 residues.